Below are 13 T cell receptor beta chains sequenced from a single sample in a study of graft-versus-host responses after intestinal transplantation. No antigen has been identified for these receptors. The table came from immunoSEQ multiplex PCR; TCRdb's copy has only in-frame clones and leaves some out. The profile covers about 120,000 clones, with around 93% appearing a single time and more than 0.1% taken by the ten largest. Sequences were derived from unstimulated CD4+ T cells sorted from spleen or lymph node cells, sampled before intestinal transplant. Receptors were obtained from a human donor who received an intestinal transplant.

V is TRBV18 and J is TRBJ1-2, with D uncertain. This CDR3 contains 14 residues. Germline assignment: CDR1 KGHSH and CDR2 LQKENI. V was clipped by 1 base and J by 3 bases, with 9 bases between them. CDR3 residues: CASSPLVRDYGYTF. The CDR3 nucleotides are TGTGCCAGCTCACCACTCGTCCGGGACTATGGCTACACCTTC.

The chain links TRBV6-8 to TRBJ1-2; tentatively, D is TRBD1 (5 bases). The CDR3 spans 14 residues. V was trimmed by 10 bases and J by 4 bases, leaving 19 bases between them. Germline assignment: CDR1 MNHGY and CDR2 SAAAGT. The CDR3 coding sequence is TGTGCCACTGGGGGGGGGAATGGCGTCTATGGCTACACCTTC. Translated: CATGGGNGVYGYTF.

This clone appeared once. This chain uses TRBV7-9 with TRBJ2-2; no clear D. The CDR3 has 13 amino acids. Germline CDR1 SEHNR, CDR2 FQNEAQ (reference sequence). V lost 5 bases and J lost 1, with 5 bases in between. CDR3 in amino acids: CASSLKNTGELFF. DNA for the CDR3: TGTGCCAGCAGCCTCAAGAACACCGGGGAGCTGTTTTTT.

The rearrangement uses TRBV2 and TRBJ2-3; D is possibly TRBD2 (6 bases). The CDR3 covers 13 residues. Germline V gene data show CDR1 as SNHLY and CDR2 as FYNNEI. Trimming stripped 7 bases from V and 1 base from J, with 9 bases between. The CDR3 spells CASNLAGTDTQYF. The CDR3 DNA is TGTGCCAGCAATTTAGCGGGCACAGATACGCAGTATTTT.

The chain has TRBV30 and TRBJ2-7, with D possibly being TRBD1 or TRBD2 (6 bases each). This CDR3 contains 16 residues. The germline V gene has CDR1 GTSNPN and CDR2 SVGIG (reference sequence). V was cut by 3 bases and J by 0 bases, with 18 bases left in between. Here the CDR3 reads CAWSGGDKGSSYEQYF. DNA of the CDR3: TGTGCCTGGAGCGGGGGCGACAAGGGATCCTCCTACGAGCAGTACTTC.

The rearrangement uses TRBV6-1 and TRBJ2-3; D ambiguous. V was pared by 6 bases and J by 5 bases, with 6 bases between. The CDR3 has 11 residues. Germline V gene sequence: CDR1 MNHNS, CDR2 SASEGT. For the CDR3, the DNA is TGTGCCAGCAGACGGATAGATACGCAGTATTTT. Its translation: CASRRIDTQYF.

This chain connects TRBV7-9 to TRBJ2-5; no definite D call. The J call may be wrong; the DNA end is better matched by TRBJ2-7. Per the germline V gene, CDR1 is SEHNR and CDR2 is FQNEAQ (reference sequence). The CDR3 contains 15 residues. The CDR3: CASSLSTWADYEQYF. The CDR3 DNA reads TGTGCCAGCAGCCTATCTACTTGGGCCGACTACGAGCAGTACTTC.

This chain joins TRBV6-1 and TRBJ1-2; the D gene is possibly TRBD1 (6 bases). This CDR3 region has 13 residues. Between the trimmed V and J ends, which lost 1 base and 4 bases, there was a span of 7 bases. The germline CDR1 and CDR2 sequences are MNHNS and SASEGT. Here the CDR3 DNA reads TGTGCCAGCAGTGAAGTCAGGGGCTATGGCTACACCTTC. Translated: CASSEVRGYGYTF.

The genes are TRBV19 and TRBJ2-7; no firm D call. CDR1 is LNHDA and CDR2 is SQIVND in the germline V gene (reference sequence). The CDR3 covers 12 residues. Trimming removed 1 base at V and 7 bases at J, with 8 bases between. CDR3 protein: CASSIGSREQYF. CDR3 coding DNA: TGTGCCAGTAGTATAGGCAGCCGGGAGCAGTACTTC.

V gene TRBV11-1 combines with J gene TRBJ2-1; the D is unclear. The CDR3 loop spans 17 amino acids. Germline V gene sequence: CDR1 SGHAT, CDR2 FQDESV (reference sequence). V lost 5 bases, J lost 0 bases, and 17 bases lay in between. Here the CDR3 DNA reads TGTGCCAGCAGCACTCGAGAAGGACGTAGCTCCTACAATGAGCAGTTCTTC. It codes for CASSTREGRSSYNEQFF.

The gene calls are TRBV27 and TRBJ1-5, with D hard to call. The V and J ends lost 3 bases and 0 bases respectively, with 3 bases between them. Germline V CDR1 and CDR2: MNHEY, SMNVEV (reference sequence). The CDR3 runs to 13 residues. CDR3 loop: CASSFRSNQPQHF. Written as DNA, the CDR3 is TGTGCCAGCAGTTTTCGTAGCAATCAGCCCCAGCATTTT.

The chain couples TRBV15 to TRBJ2-5, with a possible D match to TRBD1 (6 bases). Germline V lookup: CDR1 LNHNV, CDR2 YYDKDF (reference sequence). V lost 5 bases and J 0 bases, leaving 13 bases between the germline ends. The CDR3 spans 15 residues. The CDR3 reads CATSPDRYYQETQYF. CDR3 DNA sequence: TGTGCCACCAGCCCTGACAGGTACTACCAAGAGACCCAGTACTTC.

The chain employs TRBV27 and TRBJ2-3; D is unclear. The CDR3 sequence is 13 residues long. V lost 2 bases and J 3 bases, leaving 6 bases between the germline ends. Germline CDR1 reads MNHEY; CDR2 reads SMNVEV (reference sequence). The CDR3 is CASSLKRTDTQYF. CDR3 coding DNA: TGTGCCAGCAGTTTAAAGAGAACAGATACGCAGTATTTT.